Listed below are T cell receptor beta chains from one sample, sequenced in a study of T cells in Graves' hyperthyroidism and ophthalmopathy. TCRdb re-called the multiplex PCR reads with MiXCR, one entry per CDR3 protein. The sample has hundreds of thousands of distinct CDR3 sequences, just over 45% seen once. Sequencing input: peripheral blood or thyroid tissue (not recorded which). These receptors were collected from a woman aged 18-29 years with Graves' hyperthyroidism. The CDR3 runs from the conserved cysteine through the conserved F or W. Each record gives: CDR3 length, D gene, V gene, J gene, clone size, CDR3 DNA, CDR3 protein. A D gene is named only where the DNA matches it firmly. Rows give clone size only sometimes, using once, few, many, or a class for an expanded clone.

length: 14
D: TRBD1
V: TRBV29-1
J: TRBJ1-2
size: .
DNA: TGCAGCGTTCTGCCGGGACAGGGGCTTCGAGGCTACACCTTC
CDR3: CSVLPGQGLRGYTF

length: 16
D: TRBD2
V: TRBV4-1
J: TRBJ2-7
size: few
DNA: TGCGCCAGCAGCCAATGGGGACTAGCGGGAGCCTACGAGCAGTACTTC
CDR3: CASSQWGLAGAYEQYF

length: 13
D: .
V: TRBV7-2
J: TRBJ1-1
size: many
DNA: TGTGCCAGCAGCGCACTGCGGGACACTGAAGCTTTCTTT
CDR3: CASSALRDTEAFF

length: 15
D: TRBD1
V: TRBV7-9
J: TRBJ1-2
size: .
DNA: TGTGCCAGCAGCTCCGGGACAGGGGTGATCTATGGCTACACCTTC
CDR3: CASSSGTGVIYGYTF

length: 13
D: TRBD1
V: TRBV10-3
J: TRBJ1-1
size: many
DNA: TGTGCCATCAGTGAGGGACAGGGGCGGAATGCTTTCTTT
CDR3: CAISEGQGRNAFF

length: 12
D: .
V: TRBV20-1
J: TRBJ2-7
size: .
DNA: TGCAGTGGAAGAGGGGTGGGCTACGAGCAGTACTTC
CDR3: CSGRGVGYEQYF

length: 14
D: .
V: TRBV24-1
J: TRBJ1-2
size: many
DNA: TGTGCCACCAGTGATGGGGACGGACCCTATGGCTACACCTTC
CDR3: CATSDGDGPYGYTF

length: 14
D: .
V: TRBV15
J: TRBJ1-6
size: .
DNA: TGTGCCACCAGCAGCTCCACAGCAAATTCACCCCTCCACTTT
CDR3: CATSSSTANSPLHF

length: 15
D: .
V: TRBV6-1
J: TRBJ2-7
size: .
DNA: TGTGCCAGCACTAAACTTTGGGAGCTAGCCTACGAGCAGTACTTC
CDR3: CASTKLWELAYEQYF

length: 13
D: .
V: TRBV7-3
J: TRBJ2-6
size: .
DNA: TGTGCCAGCAGCCAACAGGGGGCCAACGTCCTGACTTTC
CDR3: CASSQQGANVLTF

length: 11
D: .
V: TRBV6-5
J: TRBJ2-7
size: many
DNA: TGTGCCAGCACCTTTAGCGACGAGCAGTACTTC
CDR3: CASTFSDEQYF

length: 13
D: TRBD1
V: TRBV29-1
J: TRBJ1-5
size: .
DNA: TGCAGCGTTCTAGGGGACAGTAATCAGCCCCAGCATTTT
CDR3: CSVLGDSNQPQHF

length: 16
D: TRBD1
V: TRBV7-9
J: TRBJ1-1
size: .
DNA: TGTGCCAGCAGCAGAATCGGGACAGGCGCTAACACTGAAGCTTTCTTT
CDR3: CASSRIGTGANTEAFF

length: 12
D: .
V: TRBV2
J: TRBJ1-2
size: .
DNA: TGTGCCAGCAGTGATCCGGTCGCTGGCTACACCTTC
CDR3: CASSDPVAGYTF